This TCR beta chain was profiled in a study of STAT5B mutations in CD4+ large granular lymphocyte leukemia (dated by TCRdb to between 2021 and 2024). General notes on the study: Among healthy controls, the CDR3 'QG' motif was associated with a particular HLA allele. TCRbeta repertoires of CD4+ T-cell large granular lymphocyte leukemia patients were compared with those of healthy blood donors. Flow cytometry performed on FACSCanto II or FACSVerse showed that the purified fractions had more than 95% purity among lymphocytes.

The immunoSEQ assay at survey resolution was applied to genomic DNA for sequencing of TCRbeta rearrangements. The original pipeline was this. A lowest detectable productive clonotype frequency of 2.59 x 10-5 was observed in the TCR sequencing data. Only productive TCRbeta rearrangements, defined as complete and in-frame sequences, were included in the analyses. Simpson clonality, calculated in the immunoSEQ Analyzer version 3.0, was used as the measure of sample clonality. Clones were binned by frequency as very rare, small, medium, large (1-20%) or hyperexpanded (>20%). Generation probabilities were estimated with OLGA 1.2.3, V-gene circos plots were made with VDJtools, specificities were looked up in VDJdb, and CDR3 motifs were identified with GLIPH. As stored in TCRdb, this immuneACCESS dataset retains in-frame rearrangements with V and J assigned. A fraction of the clones does not appear; measured against another copy, unresolved V genes explain less than half of the discrepancy, and the remainder lacks a known reason. V, J and clone size are those of that table, while D and trimming were read from the DNA. This sample gives tens of thousands of clones in total; 68% of them show up just once. The ten most abundant clones make up 1.5% to 2% of the sample.

Comments on this clone: It lacks a known antigen. Base qualities are not provided; no much larger clone lies one nucleotide away.

The investigation overall reported the following: Data were not HLA-matched; higher clonality in CD4+ versus CD8+ T-LGLL could reflect the relatively small sample size. TRBV06-family usage was enriched among the top patient clones (8/27) compared with healthy controls (2/35). Main leukemic clonotypes were private to each patient, although roughly 26% appeared at low frequency in other patients' non-leukemic repertoires. Greater clonality appeared to be present in CD4-sorted patient repertoires than in healthy CD4+ repertoires, and the difference was retained after the putative leukemic clones were removed.

CDR1 and CDR2 were assigned from the germline V gene (reference sequence) as SGHNT and YYREEE. Reading from cysteine to phenylalanine, the CDR3 counts 13 amino acids. The retained sequence is limited to the CDR3, 39 bases, with the frame set at the first base. The V end gives up 0 bases and the J end 8 bases, leaving 1 base in the junction not matched to a gene. Buffy coats from 37 blood donors, supplied by the Finnish Red Cross blood service, were used as healthy controls. All TCR-sequenced material derived from peripheral blood: patient blood samples and healthy donor buffy coats. Peripheral blood mononuclear cells were isolated by Ficoll-Hypaque gradient centrifugation. For the healthy controls, CD4+ cells were obtained from buffy coats by magnetic purification. The Gentra Puregene Cell and Tissue kit was used to extract genomic DNA, and a Qubit 2.0 fluorometer was used to measure the amount of genomic DNA.

The receptor was derived from a human donor in good health. The V and J genes are TRBV5-4 and TRBJ1-4; 7 junctional bases match TRBD1. The sequencing sample was made of CD4+ T cells from blood buffy coats. Read as DNA, the sequence is TGTGCCAGCAGCTTGGGACAGGGCGAAAAACTGTTTTTT. Its translation reads: CASSLGQGEKLFF.